These 27 T cell receptor beta chains were sequenced from one sample in a study of T-cell memory formation after mild COVID-19. One entry per CDR3 protein, called by TCRdb with MiXCR from the 5' RACE reads. The data contain roughly 110,000 distinct CDR3 sequences, about an eighth of them singletons. Material for sequencing was PBMCs or a T cell subset sorted from them (not recorded which). These receptor sequences come from an adult woman who had mild COVID-19 (a few samples of this study predate the infection). Cell type and time point are not known.

This clonotype was found a few times. The chain's CDR3 is CASSLWAAGGRGYEQYF. CDR3 nucleotides: TGTGCCAGCAGTTTGTGGGCAGCGGGCGGGCGTGGCTACGAGCAGTACTTC. The chain couples TRBV28 to TRBJ2-7; tentatively, D is TRBD2 (6 bases). The CDR3 length is 17 residues. Per germline, CDR1 MDHEN and CDR2 SYDVKM. The V gene lost 3 bases and the J gene lost 3 bases, with 21 bases spanning the gap.

The rearrangement links TRBV15 to TRBJ1-5; D is uncertain. With 1 base removed from V and 6 bases from J, the gap between germline ends came to 7 bases. This CDR3 is built from 13 residues. Germline lookup yields CDR1 LNHNV and CDR2 YYDKDF (reference sequence). The CDR3 DNA reads TGTGCCACCAGCAGAGGGGAAGGTCAGCCCCAGCATTTT. Its protein product is CATSRGEGQPQHF.

The table lists this clonotype with many counts. The chain is built from TRBV5-1 and TRBJ2-3; 11 nucleotides agree with TRBD2. The CDR3 has 19 amino acids. V trimming: 4 bases; J trimming: 0 bases; junction bases outside the gene matches: 13. Germline lookup yields CDR1 SGHRS and CDR2 YFSETQ. The CDR3 loop is CASSAPGTSGRHSTDTQYF. CDR3 sequence (DNA): TGCGCCAGCAGCGCACCCGGGACTAGCGGACGCCATAGCACAGATACGCAGTATTTT. The full variable domain, with the rest looked up from reference TRBV5-1 and TRBJ2-3, is KAGVTQTPRYLIKTRGQQVTLSCSPISGHRSVSWYQQTPGQGLQFLFEYFSETQRNKGNFPGRFSGRQFSNSRSEMNVSTLELGDSALYLCASSAPGTSGRHSTDTQYFGPGTRLTVL.

J is TRBJ2-1 and V is TRBV5-1; 13 bases agree with TRBD2. The CDR3 is 23 amino acids. The V gene's germline CDR1 is SGHRS and CDR2 YFSETQ. The trim removed 0 bases at V and 2 bases at J, leaving 20 bases unmatched. CDR3 sequence: CASSLEQETPGLAGIGAYNEQFF. In nucleotides, the CDR3 is TGCGCCAGCAGCTTGGAACAGGAGACCCCGGGACTAGCGGGGATTGGGGCCTACAATGAGCAGTTCTTC.

The gene calls are TRBV20-1 and TRBJ2-7; 10 positions agree with TRBD2. The CDR3 runs to 18 residues. J was trimmed by 3 bases and V by 1 base; bases with no gene match: 15. Germline CDR1 DFQATT, CDR2 SNEGSKA (reference sequence). The CDR3 here is CSARGASPLLAGFYEQYF. For the CDR3, the DNA is TGCAGTGCTAGAGGGGCCAGTCCCCTACTAGCGGGATTCTACGAGCAGTACTTC.

The CDR3 nucleotides read TGTGCCAGCAGCTTAGGAGGGACAGGCGAGAACACTGAAGCTTTCTTT. This sequence encodes CASSLGGTGENTEAFF. The V gene is TRBV7-9, the J gene TRBJ1-1, with 8 bases aligning to TRBD1. This CDR3 is 16 amino acids long. V trimming: 1 base; J trimming: 1 base; junction bases outside the gene matches: 5. Germline V lookup: CDR1 SEHNR, CDR2 FQNEAQ (reference sequence).

The V call is TRBV4-1, the J call TRBJ1-5, with no clear D. Trimming removed 0 bases from V and 7 bases from J, with 7 bases in between. Germline assignment: CDR1 MGHRA and CDR2 YSYEKL. The length of the CDR3 is 13 residues. The CDR3 protein is CASSQEFGQPQHF. CDR3 bases: TGCGCCAGCAGCCAAGAGTTTGGGCAGCCCCAGCATTTT.

This clonotype was seen at least ten times. The chain recombines TRBV11-2 with TRBJ2-3, with 8 positions matching TRBD2. Trimming cost V 1 base and J 1 base; bases outside gene matches: 10. Germline V lookup: CDR1 SGHAT, CDR2 FQNNGV. This CDR3 has 18 amino acids. This CDR3 reads CASSLGFRSGSGTDTQYF. The DNA for the CDR3 is TGTGCCAGCAGCTTAGGGTTCCGCAGCGGGAGCGGCACAGATACGCAGTATTTT. The full variable domain, rest sourced from reference TRBV11-2 and TRBJ2-3, is EAGVAQSPRYKIIEKRQSVAFWCNPISGHATLYWYQQILGQGPKLLIQFQNNGVVDDSQLPKDRFSAERLKGVDSTLKIQPAKLEDSAVYLCASSLGFRSGSGTDTQYFGPGTRLTVL.

This clonotype was counted only a few times. This chain uses TRBV12-3 or TRBV12-4 with TRBJ2-3; TRBD1 matches at 10 bases. There are 16 residues in the CDR3. The J segment lost 0 bases and the V segment lost 6 bases, leaving 6 bases of the junction unmatched. The CDR3 nucleotides read TGTGCCAGCAGCGGGGACAGGGGAACTAGCACAGATACGCAGTATTTT. Translated: CASSGDRGTSTDTQYF.

This clonotype was seen a single time. The gene calls are TRBV15 and TRBJ2-1; 8 bases line up with TRBD1. V was clipped by 3 bases and J by 8 bases; unmatched bases: 6. This CDR3 is built from 14 residues. Germline assignment: CDR1 LNHNV and CDR2 YYDKDF (reference sequence). The CDR3 loop is CATSSVRGLDEQFF. The CDR3 DNA reads as TGTGCCACCAGCAGCGTCAGGGGGCTCGATGAGCAGTTCTTC.

The sample holds many counts of this clonotype. At one of its ends the junction is not consistent with the germline gene, which may arise from a read error. This sequence joins TRBV7-7 and TRBJ2-7; 9 bases are a match to TRBD2. From germline, CDR1 is SSHAT and CDR2 FNYEAQ (reference sequence). The CDR3 length is 15 residues. CDR3 loop: CASSPGTSWTYEQYF. CDR3 DNA sequence: TGTGCTAGCAGCCCTGGGACTAGCTGGACCTACGAGCAGTACTTC.

This chain connects TRBV9 to TRBJ2-5; tentatively, D is TRBD1 (6 bases). Trimming took 4 bases from V and 5 from J, leaving 18 bases between them. The germline V gene encodes CDR1 SGDLS and CDR2 YYNGEE. This CDR3 contains 15 residues. The CDR3 DNA reads TGTGCCAGCAGCCCAGGGGTCAGGGCCAGGGAGACCCAGTACTTC. Its translation: CASSPGVRARETQYF. The entire variable domain, with the rest obtained from reference TRBV9 and TRBJ2-5, is as follows: DSGVTQTPKHLITATGQRVTLRCSPRSGDLSVYWYQQSLDQGLQFLIQYYNGEERAKGNILERFSAQQFPDLHSELNLSSLELGDSALYFCASSPGVRARETQYFGPGTRLLVL.

This chain joins TRBV4-1 and TRBJ2-7; possibly TRBD2 for D (6 bases). The CDR3 is made up of 15 amino acids. The germline V gene encodes CDR1 MGHRA and CDR2 YSYEKL. Trimming cost V 4 bases and J 2 bases, with 15 bases left between them. The CDR3 sequence: CASSPLVAAAYEQYF. The CDR3 DNA reads as TGCGCCAGCAGCCCCCTGGTAGCGGCAGCCTACGAGCAGTACTTC.

The CDR3 DNA sequence: TGCAGTGCCACTCTCCAAGGCACTGAAGCTTTCTTT. Its translation is CSATLQGTEAFF. V gene TRBV20-1 combines with J gene TRBJ1-1; D is unclear. V lost 6 bases to trimming and J lost 4 bases, with 12 bases between them. The V gene's germline CDR1 is DFQATT and CDR2 SNEGSKA (reference sequence). This CDR3 has 12 residues.

V and J are TRBV14 and TRBJ2-3; TRBD1 aligns across 8 bases. V was pared by 4 bases and J by 2 bases, with 5 bases of the junction left unmatched. The CDR3 sequence is 15 residues long. Germline V gene lookup returns CDR1 SGHDN and CDR2 FVKESK. The CDR3 DNA reads as TGTGCCAGCAGCCCCGTGGACAGGGTCACAGATACGCAGTATTTT. This encodes CASSPVDRVTDTQYF.

The J gene is TRBJ2-5, the V gene TRBV11-2; the D call may be TRBD1 or TRBD2 (5 bases each). Germline CDR1 reads SGHAT; CDR2 reads FQNNGV. The CDR3 runs to 15 residues. V was shortened by 1 base and J by 0 bases, with 9 bases between the two germline ends. CDR3 sequence reads: CASSLVGVHQETQYF. CDR3 sequence (DNA): TGTGCCAGCAGCTTAGTGGGGGTTCACCAAGAGACCCAGTACTTC. Based on the CDR3 plus reference TRBV11-2 and TRBJ2-5, the full variable domain is EAGVAQSPRYKIIEKRQSVAFWCNPISGHATLYWYQQILGQGPKLLIQFQNNGVVDDSQLPKDRFSAERLKGVDSTLKIQPAKLEDSAVYLCASSLVGVHQETQYFGPGTRLLVL.

J is TRBJ1-1 and V is TRBV7-6; D remains unclear. The V end lost 5 bases, the J end lost 10 bases, and 11 bases lay between the germline ends. The CDR3 contains 11 residues. CDR1 and CDR2 from the germline V gene are SGHVS and FNYEAQ. CDR3 nucleotides: TGTGCCAGCAGCCCCGGACCTGGAGCTTTCTTT. Its protein is CASSPGPGAFF.

The chain is built from TRBV5-5 and TRBJ1-1, with 7 bases aligning to TRBD1. CDR1 and CDR2 from the germline V gene are SGHKS and YYEKEE (reference sequence). The ends lost 5 bases at V and 7 bases at J; junction bases unmatched: 5. The CDR3 is made up of 12 amino acids. The CDR3 DNA is TGTGCCAGCAGTCGACAGGGCGTTGAAGCTTTCTTT. This encodes CASSRQGVEAFF.

This clonotype has only a few counts. This rearrangement joins TRBV7-9 to TRBJ1-1, with a weak D call TRBD1 (5 bases). Trimming removed 8 bases at V and 0 bases at J, with 10 bases between. This CDR3 is 13 amino acids long. Germline-derived CDR1 and CDR2 are SEHNR and FQNEAQ (reference sequence). The CDR3 region is CASWGVMNTEAFF. In nucleotides, the CDR3 is TGTGCCAGCTGGGGGGTCATGAACACTGAAGCTTTCTTT. Combining the CDR3 with reference TRBV7-9 and TRBJ1-1 gives the whole variable domain DTGVSQNPRHKITKRGQNVTFRCDPISEHNRLYWYRQTLGQGPEFLTYFQNEAQLEKSRLLSDRFSAERPKGSFSTLEIQRTEQGDSAMYLCASWGVMNTEAFFGQGTRLTVV.

The rearrangement links TRBV15 to TRBJ1-5, with no clear D. Germline V gene sequence: CDR1 LNHNV, CDR2 YYDKDF (reference sequence). Trimming took 3 bases from V and 0 from J, leaving 12 bases between them. This CDR3 has 16 residues. This chain's CDR3 is CATSSEGRDSNQPQHF. DNA of the CDR3: TGTGCCACCAGCAGCGAGGGTCGGGATAGCAATCAGCCCCAGCATTTT.

In this sample, this clonotype turned up a few times. The V gene is TRBV25-1, the J gene TRBJ2-3; D not resolved. The CDR3 loop spans 11 amino acids. V lost 2 bases to trimming and J lost 14 bases, with 11 bases between them. Germline loops: CDR1 MGHDK, CDR2 SYGVNS. The CDR3 nucleotides read TGTGCCAGCAGTGAAGGCCAACTCGCGTATTTT. Amino acids: CASSEGQLAYF.

This clonotype was detected only a few times. The rearrangement joins TRBV20-1 to TRBJ2-7; 7 nucleotides agree with TRBD2. The V gene's germline CDR1 is DFQATT and CDR2 SNEGSKA (reference sequence). The V gene end was trimmed by 4 bases and the J gene end by 2 bases; junction bases not matched to a gene: 5. The CDR3 contains 13 residues. The CDR3 loop is CSAIRLATYEQYF. CDR3 DNA: TGCAGTGCTATAAGACTAGCCACCTACGAGCAGTACTTC.

The rearrangement links TRBV20-1 to TRBJ2-6; D remains unclear. The germline V gene encodes CDR1 DFQATT and CDR2 SNEGSKA (reference sequence). V was pared by 2 bases and J by 4 bases, with 12 bases between. This CDR3 has 15 amino acids. The chain's CDR3 is CSARPDKSGANVLTF. The CDR3 DNA reads TGCAGTGCTAGACCCGACAAGTCCGGGGCCAACGTCCTGACTTTC.

This clonotype has a count of ten or more. V gene TRBV3-1 combines with J gene TRBJ2-5; 11 bases agree with TRBD1. Germline-derived CDR1 and CDR2 are LGHDT and YNNKEL (reference sequence). V lost 5 bases and J lost 3; bases outside the gene matches: 2. This CDR3 region has 14 residues. DNA for the CDR3: TGTGCCAGCAGCTGGACAGGGGGCGAAGAGACCCAGTACTTC. It codes for CASSWTGGEETQYF.

The chain joins TRBV11-2 to TRBJ1-2; D is unclear. This CDR3 region has 13 residues. Trimming took off 0 bases at V and 8 bases at J, with 10 bases between the two ends. Germline V gene data show CDR1 as SGHAT and CDR2 as FQNNGV. DNA of the CDR3: TGTGCCAGCAGCTTAGAGGAGGAGGCAGGCTACACCTTC. Protein product: CASSLEEEAGYTF.

On this clonotype: The junction and the germline gene differ at one end; a read error may be behind it. The genes are TRBV10-3 and TRBJ2-5; 7 bases agree with TRBD2. Per germline, CDR1 ENHRY and CDR2 SYGVKD. The CDR3 length is 15 residues. CDR3 residues: CANSELGTTKETQYF. In DNA form, the CDR3 reads TGTGCCAACAGTGAGTTAGGGACTACTAAAGAGACCCAGTACTTC.

This sequence joins TRBV7-2 and TRBJ2-2, with D possibly being TRBD2 (5 bases). V gave up 1 base and J gave up 6 bases, with 12 bases separating them. Germline assignment: CDR1 SGHTA and CDR2 FQGNSA. The CDR3 extends over 15 amino acids. The CDR3 nucleotides are TGTGCCAGCAGCTTAGATGGAACTAGAGCCGGGGAGCTGTTTTTT. Translated: CASSLDGTRAGELFF.